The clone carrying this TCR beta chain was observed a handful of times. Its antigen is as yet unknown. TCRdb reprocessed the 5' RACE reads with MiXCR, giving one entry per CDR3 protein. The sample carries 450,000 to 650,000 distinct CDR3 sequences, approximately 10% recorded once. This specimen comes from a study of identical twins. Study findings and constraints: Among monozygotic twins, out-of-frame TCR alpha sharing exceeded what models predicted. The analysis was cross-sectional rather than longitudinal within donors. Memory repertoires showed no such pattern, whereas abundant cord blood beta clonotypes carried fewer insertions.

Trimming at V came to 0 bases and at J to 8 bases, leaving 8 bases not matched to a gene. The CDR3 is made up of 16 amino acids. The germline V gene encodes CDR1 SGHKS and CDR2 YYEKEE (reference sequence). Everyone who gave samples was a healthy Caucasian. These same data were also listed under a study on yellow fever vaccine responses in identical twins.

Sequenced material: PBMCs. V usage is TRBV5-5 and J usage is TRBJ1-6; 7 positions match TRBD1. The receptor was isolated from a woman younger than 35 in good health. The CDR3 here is CASSLEPGTAYSPLHF. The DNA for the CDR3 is TGTGCCAGCAGCTTGGAACCTGGGACAGCCTATTCACCCCTCCACTTT.